This entry concerns a single T cell receptor beta chain. Its cognate antigen is unknown. This entry belongs to a study of CD8 T cells in Susac syndrome. Study-wide points: The study recognized that its TCR sequencing and HLA analysis covered a relatively small number of individuals.

Blood CD8+ and CD4+ T cells underwent high-throughput TCR beta sequencing. Negative isolation yielded CD8+ and CD4+ T cells; FACS enriched TEMRA cells. Reverse transcription of about 0.5 to 1 ug RNA used random hexamers. Multiplex PCR with immunoSEQ amplified the TCR beta CDR3 across 54 Vbeta and 13 Jbeta. TCRdb ran MiXCR on the immunoSEQ multiplex PCR reads and lists one entry per CDR3 protein. The sample shows around 77,000 distinct CDR3 sequences, just over 95% of them seen only once. The TCR comes from a human donor with multiple sclerosis. The sample consisted of CD4+ T cells from PBMCs.

CDR3 bases: TGTGCCAGCAGCCCTAGTGGGGGGGACACTGAAGCTTTCTTT. This encodes CASSPSGGDTEAFF. The V and J genes are TRBV9 and TRBJ1-1, with a possible D match to TRBD1 (5 bases). The CDR3 covers 14 residues. CDR1 and CDR2 from the germline V gene are SGDLS and YYNGEE. V was clipped by 4 bases and J by 3 bases, with 13 bases between them.